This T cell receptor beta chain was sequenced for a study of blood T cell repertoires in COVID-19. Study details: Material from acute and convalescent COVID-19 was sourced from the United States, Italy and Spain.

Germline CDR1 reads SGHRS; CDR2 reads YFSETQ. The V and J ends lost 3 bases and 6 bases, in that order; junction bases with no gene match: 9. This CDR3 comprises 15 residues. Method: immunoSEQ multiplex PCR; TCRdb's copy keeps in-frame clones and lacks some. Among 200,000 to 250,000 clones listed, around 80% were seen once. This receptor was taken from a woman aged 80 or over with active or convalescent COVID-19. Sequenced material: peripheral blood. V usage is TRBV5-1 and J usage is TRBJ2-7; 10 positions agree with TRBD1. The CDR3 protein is CASSSTPGQGSEQYF. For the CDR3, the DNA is TGCGCCAGCAGCTCTACCCCGGGACAGGGGTCCGAGCAGTACTTC.